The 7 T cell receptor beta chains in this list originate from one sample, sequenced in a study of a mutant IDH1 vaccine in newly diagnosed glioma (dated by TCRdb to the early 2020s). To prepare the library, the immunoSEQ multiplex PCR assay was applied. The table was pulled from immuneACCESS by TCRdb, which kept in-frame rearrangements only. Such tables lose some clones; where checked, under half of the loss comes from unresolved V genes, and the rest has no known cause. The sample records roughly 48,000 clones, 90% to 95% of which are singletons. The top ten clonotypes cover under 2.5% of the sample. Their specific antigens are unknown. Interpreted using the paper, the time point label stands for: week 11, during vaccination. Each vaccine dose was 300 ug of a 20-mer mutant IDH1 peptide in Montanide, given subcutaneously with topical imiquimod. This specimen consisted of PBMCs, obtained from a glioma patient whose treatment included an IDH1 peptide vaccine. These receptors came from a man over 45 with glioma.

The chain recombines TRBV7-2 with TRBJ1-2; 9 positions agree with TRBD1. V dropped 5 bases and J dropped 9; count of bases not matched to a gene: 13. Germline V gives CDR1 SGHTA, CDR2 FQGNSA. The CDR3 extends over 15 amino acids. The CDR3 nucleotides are TGTGCCAGCAGCGAGAGCCGGGACAGGGCGAGAAGCTACACCTTC. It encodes CASSESRDRARSYTF.

CDR3: CASSRPQEAPGANVLTF. The CDR3 DNA reads as TGTGCCAGCAGTCGGCCCCAGGAAGCTCCTGGGGCCAACGTCCTGACTTTC. This chain joins TRBV28 and TRBJ2-6; D is undetermined. Trimming stripped 5 bases from V and 2 bases from J, with 16 bases between. CDR1 and CDR2 from the germline V gene are MDHEN and SYDVKM. This CDR3 is built from 17 residues.

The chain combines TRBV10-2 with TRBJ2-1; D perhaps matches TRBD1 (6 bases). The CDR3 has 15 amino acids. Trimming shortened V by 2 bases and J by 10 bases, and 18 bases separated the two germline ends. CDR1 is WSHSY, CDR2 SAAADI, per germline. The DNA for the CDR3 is TGCGCCAGCAGTGAGCCTAGGACAGTGAGCAAGGAGCAGTTCTTC. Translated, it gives CASSEPRTVSKEQFF.

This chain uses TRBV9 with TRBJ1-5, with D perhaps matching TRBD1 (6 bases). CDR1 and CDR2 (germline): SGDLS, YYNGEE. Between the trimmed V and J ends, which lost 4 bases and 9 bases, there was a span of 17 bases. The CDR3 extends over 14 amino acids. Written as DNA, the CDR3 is TGTGCCAGCAGCCCAGATACAGGGAGGGGGCCCCAGCATTTT. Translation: CASSPDTGRGPQHF. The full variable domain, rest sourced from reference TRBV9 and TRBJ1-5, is DSGVTQTPKHLITATGQRVTLRCSPRSGDLSVYWYQQSLDQGLQFLIQYYNGEERAKGNILERFSAQQFPDLHSELNLSSLELGDSALYFCASSPDTGRGPQHFGDGTRLSIL.

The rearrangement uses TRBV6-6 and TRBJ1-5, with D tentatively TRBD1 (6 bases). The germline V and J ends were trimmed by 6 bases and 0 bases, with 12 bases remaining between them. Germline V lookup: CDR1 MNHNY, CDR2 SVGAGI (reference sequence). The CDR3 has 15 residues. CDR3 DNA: TGTGCCAGCAGGATGGAGGGGGTTAGCAATCAGCCCCAGCATTTT. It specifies CASRMEGVSNQPQHF.

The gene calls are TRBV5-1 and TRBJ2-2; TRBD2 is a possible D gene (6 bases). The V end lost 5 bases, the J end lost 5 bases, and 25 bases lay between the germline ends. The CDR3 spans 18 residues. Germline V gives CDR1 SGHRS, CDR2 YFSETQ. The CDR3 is CASRRGERARLGTGELFF. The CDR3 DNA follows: TGCGCCAGCAGAAGAGGAGAGCGGGCGAGACTCGGGACCGGGGAGCTGTTTTTT.

The chain's CDR3 is CASSLDGGGSVLPLHF. CDR3 DNA: TGTGCCAGCAGCTTGGACGGGGGAGGGAGTGTTTTACCCCTCCACTTT. V and J are TRBV5-4 and TRBJ1-6; D might be TRBD1 (5 bases). V was shortened by 0 bases and J by 12 bases, with 19 bases between the two germline ends. Germline CDR1 SGHNT, CDR2 YYREEE (reference sequence). CDR3 size: 16 residues.